This TCR beta chain was sequenced for a study of neurological immune-mediated disorders. 5'RACE employing 10-nucleotide random UMIs yielded the cDNA. Using its own MiXCR run on the 5' RACE reads, TCRdb lists one record per CDR3 protein. The table lists around 14,000 distinct CDR3 sequences, 10% of them singletons. The sample holds many counts of this clonotype. With 2 bases removed from V and 1 base from J, the gap between germline ends came to 6 bases. The CDR3 length is 14 residues. CDR1 and CDR2 (germline): SQVTM, ANQGSEA. This rearrangement joins TRBV29-1 to TRBJ2-6, with D uncertain. Sample: PBMCs. The sequence came from a woman aged 40 to 50 in good health. CDR3 sequence: CSVETGSGANVLTF. The CDR3 nucleotides read TGCAGCGTTGAAACGGGTTCTGGGGCCAACGTCCTGACTTTC.